The clone carrying this T cell receptor beta chain was counted at least ten times. The sample originates from a study of blood T cell repertoires in COVID-19. About the study: Sites in the United States, Italy and Spain provided acute and convalescent COVID-19 samples.

This table comes from immunoSEQ multiplex PCR, and its TCRdb copy is limited to in-frame clones, with some not included. The table lists approximately 67,000 clones, 75% to 90% of them singletons. V was shortened by 5 bases and J by 10 bases, with 15 bases between the two germline ends. Germline CDR1 is MDHEN and CDR2 is SYDVKM. The CDR3 covers 14 residues. This chain joins TRBV28 and TRBJ1-6; unclear D gene. This sequence originates from a man in his forties or fifties with active COVID-19. Source material: peripheral blood. The CDR3 is CASSRDLGYSPLHF. The CDR3 DNA is TGTGCCAGCAGTCGCGACTTGGGTTACTCACCCCTCCACTTT.